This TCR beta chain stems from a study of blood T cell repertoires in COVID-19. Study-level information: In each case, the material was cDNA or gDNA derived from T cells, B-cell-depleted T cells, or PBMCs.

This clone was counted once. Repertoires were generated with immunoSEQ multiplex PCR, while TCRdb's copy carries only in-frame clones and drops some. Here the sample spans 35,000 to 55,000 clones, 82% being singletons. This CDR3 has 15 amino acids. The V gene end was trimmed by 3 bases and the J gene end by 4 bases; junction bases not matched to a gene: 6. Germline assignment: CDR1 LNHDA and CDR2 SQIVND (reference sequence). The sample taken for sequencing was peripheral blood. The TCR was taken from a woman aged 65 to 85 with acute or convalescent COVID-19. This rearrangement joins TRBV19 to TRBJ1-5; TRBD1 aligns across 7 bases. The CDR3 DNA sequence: TGTGCCAGTAGTATGGCCGTACAGGGGAATCAGCCCCAGCATTTT. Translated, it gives CASSMAVQGNQPQHF.